The following is a T cell receptor beta chain sequence with its context. Other nucleotide sequences in the sample specify the same CDR3. The method was immunoSEQ multiplex PCR; TCRdb's version includes in-frame clones alone and lacks a portion of them. The sample consists of about 170,000 clones, roughly 86% of them appearing once. The record originates from a study of blood T cell repertoires in COVID-19. While infection was still active, Seattle patients were enrolled and then followed longitudinally. V lost 1 base and J lost 2, with 8 bases in between. Germline lookup yields CDR1 SNHLY and CDR2 FYNNEI. The CDR3 has 14 residues.

The receptor was isolated from a woman aged 80 or older with COVID-19, enrolled during active disease. J is TRBJ1-2 and V is TRBV2; D is uncertain. The sequenced material came from peripheral blood. In nucleotides, the CDR3 is TGTGCCAGCAGTGAAGGGGGAGCAAACTATGGCTACACCTTC. It encodes CASSEGGANYGYTF.